The 24 T cell receptor beta chains listed next were all sequenced from one sample in a study of T-cell memory formation after mild COVID-19. TCRdb itself ran the 5' RACE reads through MiXCR, one entry per CDR3 protein. The repertoire has over 300,000 distinct CDR3 sequences, around a fifth of them found once; the top ten carry roughly a fifth. Material: PBMCs or a T cell subset sorted from them (not recorded which). These receptors all come from a man aged 18 to 29 who had mild COVID-19 (a few samples of this study predate the infection). Cell type and time point are not known.

In this sample, this clonotype turned up a few times. V gene TRBV2 combines with J gene TRBJ1-1, with D uncertain. V lost 8 bases and J 1 base, leaving 11 bases between the germline ends. Germline V gene sequence: CDR1 SNHLY, CDR2 FYNNEI. The CDR3 is 13 residues long. The CDR3 here is CASAILKNTEAFF. CDR3 bases: TGTGCCAGCGCAATTTTGAAGAACACTGAAGCTTTCTTT.

J is TRBJ2-7 and V is TRBV27; D gene ambiguous. There are 13 residues in the CDR3. Per the germline V gene, CDR1 is MNHEY and CDR2 is SMNVEV (reference sequence). V dropped 3 bases and J dropped 5 bases, with 11 bases sitting between them. The CDR3: CASSFSRSHEQYV. CDR3 nucleotide sequence: TGTGCCAGCAGTTTTTCCAGGTCTCACGAGCAGTACGTC.

V gene TRBV5-1 combines with J gene TRBJ1-2; 8 positions agree with TRBD1. The CDR3 contains 19 residues. V was pared by 2 bases and J by 4 bases, with 19 bases of the junction left unmatched. Germline CDR1 reads SGHRS; CDR2 reads YFSETQ. Here the CDR3 reads CASSFSLRRGREEGYGYTF. CDR3 coding DNA: TGCGCCAGCAGCTTTTCGCTGCGCAGGGGGCGTGAGGAAGGCTATGGCTACACCTTC.

The CDR3 region is CASSSGDTEAFF. CDR3 sequence (DNA): TGCGCCAGCAGCTCGGGGGACACTGAAGCTTTCTTT. The rearrangement uses TRBV5-1 and TRBJ1-1; weak D call: TRBD1 (5 bases). The germline gives CDR1 SGHRS, CDR2 YFSETQ. Between the trimmed V and J ends, which lost 3 bases and 3 bases, there was a span of 6 bases. The CDR3 contains 12 residues.

The rearrangement joins TRBV7-9 to TRBJ2-3; D is undetermined. CDR1 and CDR2 (germline): SEHNR, FQNEAQ (reference sequence). The length of the CDR3 is 15 residues. Trimming took off 2 bases at V and 6 bases at J, with 15 bases between the two ends. CDR3: CASSLSKVTLDTQYF. The DNA of the CDR3 is TGTGCCAGCAGCTTAAGTAAGGTCACCTTGGATACGCAGTATTTT.

This clonotype was counted a few times. The junction differs from germline at one of its ends, possibly a read error. The chain carries TRBV4-3 and TRBJ1-4; D is uncertain. This CDR3 has 14 amino acids. The germline V gene has CDR1 LGHNA and CDR2 YSLEER. The CDR3, as DNA: TGCGCCAGCAGCAAAGAGGGAACGGGAGAAAAACTGTTTTTT. Protein sequence: CASSKEGTGEKLFF.

V usage is TRBV10-3 and J usage is TRBJ1-3; D not certain. This CDR3 spans 16 amino acids. The germline CDR1 and CDR2 sequences are ENHRY and SYGVKD. Trimming left V 1 base short and J 0 bases short, with 10 bases between. CDR3 in DNA: TGTGCCATCAGTGAGTTACCGGGAGTCTCTGGAAACACCATATATTTT. It codes for CAISELPGVSGNTIYF.

There are many counts of this clonotype. The chain is built from TRBV5-1 and TRBJ2-5; D not resolved. The V gene lost 1 base and the J gene lost 3 bases, with 16 bases spanning the gap. Germline CDR1 reads SGHRS; CDR2 reads YFSETQ. The CDR3 is 16 amino acids. The CDR3 DNA follows: TGCGCCAGCAGCTTGCTGCCCCTTGGGCAGAAAGAGACCCAGTACTTC. This encodes CASSLLPLGQKETQYF.

V usage is TRBV11-1 and J usage is TRBJ2-7; a weak D match, TRBD1 (6 bases). Trimming left V 5 bases short and J 6 bases short, with 26 bases between. CDR1 and CDR2 from the germline V gene are SGHAT and FQDESV (reference sequence). This CDR3 has 17 amino acids. The CDR3 sequence is CASSPYRQQGFEGEQYF. The CDR3 nucleotides read TGTGCCAGCAGCCCCTACCGGCAACAGGGATTCGAGGGCGAGCAGTACTTC. Drawing the rest from reference TRBV11-1 and TRBJ2-7, the complete variable domain is EAEVAQSPRYKITEKSQAVAFWCDPISGHATLYWYRQILGQGPELLVQFQDESVVDDSQLPKDRFSAERLKGVDSTLKIQPAELGDSAMYLCASSPYRQQGFEGEQYFGPGTRLTVT.

This CDR3 is CASSARQGAEAFF. The CDR3 nucleotides are TGTGCCAGCAGTGCCAGACAGGGGGCGGAAGCTTTCTTT. This rearrangement joins TRBV12-3 or TRBV12-4 to TRBJ1-1; 10 positions match TRBD1. The CDR3 is made up of 13 amino acids. After removal of 5 bases from V and 8 bases from J, the junction contained 5 bases not matched to a gene.

This chain joins TRBV5-1 and TRBJ2-3, with TRBD2 identical over 14 bases. CDR3 length: 18 residues. V shed 4 bases and J 3 bases; nucleotides not matched to a gene: 10. Germline V gives CDR1 SGHRS, CDR2 YFSETQ. The CDR3 DNA follows: TGCGCCAGCAGCCAACCGACTAGCGGGGGGGTGGAGACAGATACGCAGTATTTT. As protein: CASSQPTSGGVETDTQYF.

This clonotype was observed at least ten times. The rearrangement joins TRBV6-2 or TRBV6-3 to TRBJ2-1, with D perhaps TRBD2 (6 bases). This CDR3 comprises 12 residues. Germline V CDR1 and CDR2: MNHEY, SVGEGT. Trimming took off 6 bases at V and 10 bases at J, with 13 bases between the two ends. The CDR3 DNA reads TGTGCCAGCAGCCCGGGGCGGGGAGAGCAGTTCTTC. Its translation: CASSPGRGEQFF.

This clonotype showed up just a few times. The chain combines TRBV23-1 with TRBJ1-5; D uncertain. TRBV23-1 is an ORF, with its function uncertain. V was shortened by 4 bases and J by 5 bases, with 6 bases between the two germline ends. This CDR3 has 12 residues. The CDR3 protein is CASSRWDQPQHF. The CDR3 nucleotides are TGCGCCAGCAGTCGTTGGGATCAGCCCCAGCATTTT.

This clonotype came up a few times. The chain recombines TRBV5-1 with TRBJ1-2, with TRBD1 as a possible D gene (5 bases). The CDR3 runs to 10 residues. The V end lost 8 bases, the J end lost 8 bases, and 10 bases lay between the germline ends. The germline gives CDR1 SGHRS, CDR2 YFSETQ. CDR3 in DNA: TGCGCCAGACAGGCCCAGGGCTACACCTTC. Translating gives CARQAQGYTF.

The chain recombines TRBV19 with TRBJ2-7; TRBD2 agrees at 8 bases. With V trimmed by 8 bases and J by 3 bases, 6 bases remained unmatched. The germline V gene has CDR1 LNHDA and CDR2 SQIVND (reference sequence). There are 13 residues in the CDR3. CDR3 coding DNA: TGTGCCAGTGGAGAACGGGGGGGCTACGAGCAGTACTTC. Its translation is CASGERGGYEQYF.

This clonotype was detected a few times. The junction does not match germline at one end; this may be a read error. V is TRBV7-3 and J is TRBJ2-6, with TRBD1 as a possible D gene (8 bases). The CDR3 runs to 16 residues. Germline V CDR1 and CDR2: SGHTA, FQGTGA. The CDR3 DNA sequence: TGTGCCAGCAGCCCACAGGGGGGGTTCGGGGTCAACGTCCTGACTTTC. This codes for CASSPQGGFGVNVLTF.

This clonotype has only a few counts. The V gene is TRBV10-3, the J gene TRBJ1-5, with D perhaps TRBD1 (6 bases). Germline CDR1 and CDR2: ENHRY and SYGVKD. The CDR3 runs 12 residues. The CDR3 loop reads CAVGEGDQPQHF. The CDR3 DNA reads as TGTGCGGTTGGCGAGGGGGATCAGCCCCAGCATTTT.

V gene TRBV10-3 combines with J gene TRBJ2-2; D gene ambiguous. Germline V gene lookup returns CDR1 ENHRY and CDR2 SYGVKD. The CDR3 has 15 residues. The V and J ends lost 5 bases and 2 bases respectively, with 12 bases between them. CDR3 nucleotide sequence: TGTGCCATCAGTCCGGCTGGGGTCAACACCGGGGAGCTGTTTTTT. It yields the protein CAISPAGVNTGELFF.

In its sample, this clonotype was seen a few times. The gene calls are TRBV6-4 and TRBJ2-3; 10 bases agree with TRBD2. Germline-derived CDR1 and CDR2 are MRHNA and SNTAGT. The CDR3 contains 15 residues. V was clipped by 3 bases and J by 8 bases; unmatched bases: 8. This CDR3 reads CASSESSGGGSTQYF. The CDR3 DNA reads TGTGCCAGCAGTGAGTCCAGCGGGGGGGGAAGTACGCAGTATTTT.

This chain joins TRBV7-9 and TRBJ1-6; D perhaps matches TRBD1 (5 bases). V gave up 5 bases and J gave up 9 bases, with 17 bases separating them. Germline V lookup: CDR1 SEHNR, CDR2 FQNEAQ (reference sequence). The CDR3 consists of 15 residues. The CDR3 sequence: CASSLGGHVLSPLHF. In nucleotides, the CDR3 is TGTGCCAGCAGCCTAGGAGGACATGTGCTTTCACCCCTCCACTTT.

This clonotype occurred a few times. The V and J genes are TRBV29-1 and TRBJ2-1; D is uncertain. CDR3 length: 15 residues. V was cut by 0 bases and J by 0 bases, with 9 bases left in between. Per the germline V gene, CDR1 is SQVTM and CDR2 is ANQGSEA. CDR3 DNA: TGCAGCGTTGAAGATCGCAGGACCTCCTACAATGAGCAGTTCTTC. It specifies CSVEDRRTSYNEQFF.

The V and J genes are TRBV5-1 and TRBJ2-3; no definite D call. The CDR3 runs 14 residues. Germline CDR1 reads SGHRS; CDR2 reads YFSETQ. The V and J ends lost 4 bases and 2 bases respectively, with 11 bases between them. This CDR3 is CASSPQISTDTQYF. The CDR3 nucleotides are TGCGCCAGCAGCCCTCAAATTTCCACAGATACGCAGTATTTT.

The chain combines TRBV11-2 with TRBJ1-2; TRBD1 matches 9 bases. The CDR3 totals 14 residues. Germline assignment: CDR1 SGHAT and CDR2 FQNNGV. Losses at the gene ends were 8 bases for V and 7 bases for J; bases not matched to a gene: 11. In nucleotides, the CDR3 is TGTGCCAGCGGTGGGAGGACAGGGGCTTTTGGCTACACCTTC. Protein sequence: CASGGRTGAFGYTF.

The chain carries TRBV7-2 and TRBJ2-3; D perhaps matches TRBD2 (5 bases). This CDR3 is built from 14 residues. Germline lookup yields CDR1 SGHTA and CDR2 FQGNSA. Between the trimmed V and J ends, which lost 1 base and 4 bases, there was a span of 9 bases. CDR3 nucleotides: TGTGCCAGCAGCTTAGGCAGGAGGCCAGATACGCAGTATTTT. It encodes CASSLGRRPDTQYF. Drawing the rest from reference TRBV7-2 and TRBJ2-3, the complete variable domain is GAGVSQSPSNKVTEKGKDVELRCDPISGHTALYWYRQSLGQGLEFLIYFQGNSAPDKSGLPSDRFSAERTGGSVSTLTIQRTQQEDSAVYLCASSLGRRPDTQYFGPGTRLTVL.